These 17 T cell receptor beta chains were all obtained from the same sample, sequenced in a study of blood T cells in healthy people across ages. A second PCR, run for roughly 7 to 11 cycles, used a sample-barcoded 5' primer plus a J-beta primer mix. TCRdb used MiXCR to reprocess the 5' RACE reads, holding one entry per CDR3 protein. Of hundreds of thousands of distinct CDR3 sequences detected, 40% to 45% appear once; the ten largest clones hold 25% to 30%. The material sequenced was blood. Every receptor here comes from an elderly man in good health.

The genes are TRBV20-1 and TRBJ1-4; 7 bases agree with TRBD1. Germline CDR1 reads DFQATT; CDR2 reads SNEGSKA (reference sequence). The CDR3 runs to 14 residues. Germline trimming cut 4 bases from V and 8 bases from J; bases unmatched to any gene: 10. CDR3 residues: CSANQGGRGEKLFF. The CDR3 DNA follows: TGCAGTGCTAATCAGGGGGGCAGGGGAGAAAAACTGTTTTTT.

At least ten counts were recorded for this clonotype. CDR3: CASSYLSGTTNYGYTF. CDR3 coding DNA: TGTGCCAGCAGTTACCTATCCGGGACAACCAACTATGGCTACACCTTC. The chain links TRBV6-2 or TRBV6-3 to TRBJ1-2; D perhaps matches TRBD1 (6 bases). Trimming pared 2 bases from V and 2 bases from J, leaving 15 bases between. CDR1 is MNHEY and CDR2 is SVGEGT in the germline V gene. The CDR3 totals 16 residues.

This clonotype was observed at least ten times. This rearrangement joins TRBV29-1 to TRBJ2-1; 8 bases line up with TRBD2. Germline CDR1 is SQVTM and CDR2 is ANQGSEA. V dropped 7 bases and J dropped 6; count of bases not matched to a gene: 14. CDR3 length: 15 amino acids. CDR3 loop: CSASTMGGRTNEQFF. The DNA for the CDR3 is TGCAGCGCCTCGACGATGGGCGGGAGGACCAATGAGCAGTTCTTC.

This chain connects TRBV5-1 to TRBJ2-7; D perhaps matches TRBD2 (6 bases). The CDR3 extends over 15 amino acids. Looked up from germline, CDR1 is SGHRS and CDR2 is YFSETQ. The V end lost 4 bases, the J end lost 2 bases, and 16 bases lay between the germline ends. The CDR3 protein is CASSPGGTVTYEQYF. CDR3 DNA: TGCGCCAGCAGCCCCGGAGGGACGGTGACCTACGAGCAGTACTTC.

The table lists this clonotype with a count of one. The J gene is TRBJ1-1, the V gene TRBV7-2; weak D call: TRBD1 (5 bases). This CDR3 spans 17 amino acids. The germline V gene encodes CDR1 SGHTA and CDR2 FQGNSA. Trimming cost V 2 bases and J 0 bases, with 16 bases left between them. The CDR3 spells CASSLHGPGSLNTEAFF. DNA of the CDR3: TGTGCCAGCAGCTTACATGGGCCAGGGAGCCTGAACACTGAAGCTTTCTTT.

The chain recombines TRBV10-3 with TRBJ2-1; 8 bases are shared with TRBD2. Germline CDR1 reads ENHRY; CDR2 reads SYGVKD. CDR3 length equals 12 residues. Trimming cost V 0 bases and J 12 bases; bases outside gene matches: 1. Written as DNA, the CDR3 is TGTGCCATCAGTGAGTCCAGCGGGGGGCAGTTCTTC. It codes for CAISESSGGQFF.

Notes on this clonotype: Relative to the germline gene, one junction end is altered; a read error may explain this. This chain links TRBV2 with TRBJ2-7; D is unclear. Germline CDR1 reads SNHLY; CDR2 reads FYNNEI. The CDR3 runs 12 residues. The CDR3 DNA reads TGTGCCAGCGGTGAACTATGGCATGAGCAGTACTTC. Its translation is CASGELWHEQYF.

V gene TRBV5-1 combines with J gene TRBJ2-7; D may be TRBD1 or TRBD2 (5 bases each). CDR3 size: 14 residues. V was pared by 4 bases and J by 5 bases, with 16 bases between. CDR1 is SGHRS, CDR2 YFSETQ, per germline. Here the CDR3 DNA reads TGCGCCAGCAGCCCGACCTCGACAGCGGACGAGCAGTACTTC. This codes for CASSPTSTADEQYF.

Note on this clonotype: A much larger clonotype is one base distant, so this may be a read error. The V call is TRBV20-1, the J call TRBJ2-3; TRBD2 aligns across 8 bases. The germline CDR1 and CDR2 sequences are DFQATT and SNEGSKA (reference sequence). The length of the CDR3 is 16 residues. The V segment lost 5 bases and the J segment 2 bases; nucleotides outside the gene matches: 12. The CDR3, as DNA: TGCAGTGCTCTAGCGCCTAGCGGGTTTTTCACAGATACGCAGTATTTT. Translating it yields CSALAPSGFFTDTQYF.

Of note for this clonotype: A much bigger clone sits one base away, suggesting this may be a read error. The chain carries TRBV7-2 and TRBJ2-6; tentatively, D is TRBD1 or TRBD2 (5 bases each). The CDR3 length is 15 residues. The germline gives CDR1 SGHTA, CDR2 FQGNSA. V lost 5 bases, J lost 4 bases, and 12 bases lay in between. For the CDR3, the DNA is TGTGCCAGCAGCCGGGTGGGACCCGGGGCCAACGTCCTGACTTTC. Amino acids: CASSRVGPGANVLTF.

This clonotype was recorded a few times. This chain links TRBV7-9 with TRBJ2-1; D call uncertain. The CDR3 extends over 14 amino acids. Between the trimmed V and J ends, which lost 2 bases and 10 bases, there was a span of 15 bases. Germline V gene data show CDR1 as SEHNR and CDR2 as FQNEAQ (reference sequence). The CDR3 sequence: CASSLRLENGEQFF. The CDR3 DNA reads TGTGCCAGCAGCTTAAGGCTGGAAAATGGAGAGCAGTTCTTC.

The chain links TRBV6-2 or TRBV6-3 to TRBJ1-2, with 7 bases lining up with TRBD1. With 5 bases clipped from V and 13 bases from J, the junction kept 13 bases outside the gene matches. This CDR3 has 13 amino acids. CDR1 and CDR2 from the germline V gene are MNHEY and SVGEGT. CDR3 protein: CASSATGTYGRTF. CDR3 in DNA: TGTGCCAGCAGTGCGACAGGGACCTATGGCCGCACCTTC.

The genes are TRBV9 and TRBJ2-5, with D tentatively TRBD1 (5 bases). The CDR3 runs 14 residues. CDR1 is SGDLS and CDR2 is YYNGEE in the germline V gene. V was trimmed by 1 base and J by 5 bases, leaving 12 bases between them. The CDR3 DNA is TGTGCCAGCAGCGTACGAAGGGGCTTGGAGACCCAGTACTTC. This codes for CASSVRRGLETQYF.

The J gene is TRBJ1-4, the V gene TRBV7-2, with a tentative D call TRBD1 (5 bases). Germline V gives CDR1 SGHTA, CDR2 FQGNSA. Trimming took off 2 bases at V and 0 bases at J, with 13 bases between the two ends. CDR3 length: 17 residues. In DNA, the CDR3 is TGTGCCAGCAGCTTATGGGGACCTAGTTCAACTAATGAAAAACTGTTTTTT. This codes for CASSLWGPSSTNEKLFF.

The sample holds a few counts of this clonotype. CDR3 sequence (DNA): TGTGCCAGCAGCGAATACGGGGGCTTTGAGCAGTTCTTC. Translating gives CASSEYGGFEQFF. The chain uses TRBV9 and TRBJ2-1; possibly TRBD1 or TRBD2 for D (6 bases each). The germline V gene encodes CDR1 SGDLS and CDR2 YYNGEE. Trimming cost V 3 bases and J 9 bases, with 13 bases left between them. The CDR3 sequence is 13 residues long.

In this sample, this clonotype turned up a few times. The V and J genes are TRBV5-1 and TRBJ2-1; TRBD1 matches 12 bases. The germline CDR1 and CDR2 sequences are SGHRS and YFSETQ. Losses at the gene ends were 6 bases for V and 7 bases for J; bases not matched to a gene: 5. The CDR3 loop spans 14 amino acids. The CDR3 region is CASTRDRGRNEQFF. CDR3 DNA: TGCGCCAGCACCCGGGACAGGGGGCGAAATGAGCAGTTCTTC.

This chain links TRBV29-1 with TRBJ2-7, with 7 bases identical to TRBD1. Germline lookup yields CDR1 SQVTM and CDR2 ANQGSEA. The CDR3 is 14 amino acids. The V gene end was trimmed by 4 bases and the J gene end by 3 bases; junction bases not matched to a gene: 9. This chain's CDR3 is CSVGAGGNFYEQYF. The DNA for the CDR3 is TGCAGCGTTGGGGCAGGGGGAAACTTCTACGAGCAGTACTTC.